The 7 T cell receptor beta chains below were found in one sample sequenced in a study of blood T cell repertoires in COVID-19. Only in-frame clones appear in the TCRdb table, and some are missing; sequencing was by immunoSEQ multiplex PCR. The sample has about 150,000 clones, just over 85% seen once. Input material: peripheral blood. The receptor set was obtained from a man aged 65-85 years with acute or convalescent COVID-19.

This chain connects TRBV28 to TRBJ2-2, with D possibly matching TRBD2 (5 bases). Per germline, CDR1 MDHEN and CDR2 SYDVKM. The V end was cut by 2 bases, the J end by 0 bases, with 10 bases between. The CDR3 spans 16 residues. The CDR3: CASSLNSGANTGELFF. DNA for the CDR3: TGTGCCAGCAGTTTAAACAGCGGTGCGAACACCGGGGAGCTGTTTTTT.

The CDR3 sequence is CASSEGRANYGYTF. The DNA for the CDR3 is TGTGCCAGCAGTGAAGGCCGGGCTAACTATGGCTACACCTTC. V usage is TRBV2 and J usage is TRBJ1-2; D uncertain. The V gene lost 1 base and the J gene lost 0 bases, with 6 bases spanning the gap. Looked up from germline, CDR1 is SNHLY and CDR2 is FYNNEI. The CDR3 contains 14 residues.

The chain carries TRBV6-4 and TRBJ1-1; D is undetermined. Germline V gives CDR1 MRHNA, CDR2 SNTAGT. This CDR3 spans 13 amino acids. V was trimmed by 4 bases and J by 1 base, leaving 7 bases between them. The CDR3 nucleotides are TGTGCCAGCAGTGTCGGAGAGAACACTGAAGCTTTCTTT. Translating it yields CASSVGENTEAFF.

The sample holds one count of this clone. V usage is TRBV5-5 and J usage is TRBJ2-3; 10 nucleotides match TRBD1. The CDR3 sequence is 15 residues long. Germline CDR1 SGHKS, CDR2 YYEKEE (reference sequence). The junction had 1 base not matched to a gene; V was cut back by 3 bases and J by 0 bases. This chain's CDR3 is CASSWDRGSTDTQYF. The DNA for the CDR3 is TGTGCCAGCAGCTGGGACAGGGGAAGCACAGATACGCAGTATTTT.

The CDR3 DNA sequence: TGTGCCAGCAGCGTAGGGACTAGCGGGACCTCCTACGAGCAGTACTTC. It yields the protein CASSVGTSGTSYEQYF. The chain employs TRBV9 and TRBJ2-7; TRBD2 matches 12 bases. The CDR3 spans 16 residues. V shed 0 bases, J shed 0 bases, and the junction held 1 base outside the gene matches. From germline, CDR1 is SGDLS and CDR2 YYNGEE. Full variable domain (missing parts from reference TRBV9 and TRBJ2-7): DSGVTQTPKHLITATGQRVTLRCSPRSGDLSVYWYQQSLDQGLQFLIQYYNGEERAKGNILERFSAQQFPDLHSELNLSSLELGDSALYFCASSVGTSGTSYEQYFGPGTRLTVT.

The chain is built from TRBV4-3 and TRBJ2-2; 7 bases agree with TRBD2. The junction had 3 bases not matched to a gene; V was cut back by 4 bases and J by 1 base. From germline, CDR1 is LGHNA and CDR2 YSLEER. The CDR3 is 15 residues long. CDR3 nucleotide sequence: TGCGCCAGCAGCCCGGGCGGGGGGAACACCGGGGAGCTGTTTTTT. Residues: CASSPGGGNTGELFF.

CDR3 region: CASSLEDRRNTDTQYF. The CDR3 coding sequence is TGTGCCAGCAGTTTAGAGGACAGGCGCAACACAGATACGCAGTATTTT. The V and J genes are TRBV6-2 or TRBV6-3 and TRBJ2-3; 7 nucleotides line up with TRBD1. The germline CDR1 and CDR2 sequences are MNHEY and SVGEGT. The junction had 9 bases not matched to a gene; V was cut back by 4 bases and J by 2 bases. The CDR3 totals 16 residues.